This TCR beta chain was sequenced during a study of control samples from healthy donors and cancer patients. V dropped 6 bases and J dropped 2 bases, with 11 bases sitting between them. Germline V gives CDR1 LGHDT, CDR2 YNNKEL (reference sequence). The CDR3 length is 13 residues. Produced via immunoSEQ multiplex PCR; TCRdb's table is partial and in-frame only. In total, the table holds approximately 190,000 clones. The chain has TRBV3-1 (or the pseudogene TRBV3-2) and TRBJ2-7; D uncertain. Sequencing was carried out using blood. The sequence was obtained from a woman under 40 in good health. CDR3 residues: CASRTPVTYEQYF. The CDR3 DNA reads as TGTGCCAGCAGGACTCCCGTAACCTACGAGCAGTACTTC.